Listed below are T cell receptor beta chains from one sample, sequenced in a study of control samples from healthy donors and cancer patients. Profiling relied on immunoSEQ multiplex PCR, and the TCRdb table lists in-frame clones only, not all of them. The table shows some 200,000 clones, with roughly 89% occurring only once. Material for sequencing was blood. These TCRs come from a woman in her twenties or thirties in good health. The CDR3 runs from the conserved cysteine through the conserved F or W. The order of the fields is J gene, CDR3 length, V gene, D gene, clone size, CDR3 DNA, CDR3 protein. A D gene is named only where the DNA matches it firmly. The size of a clone is reported for some rows only, either as once, few or many, or as a class for expanded clones.

J gene: TRBJ2-3
CDR3 length: 16
V gene: TRBV12-5
D gene: TRBD1
clone size: NA
CDR3 DNA: TGTGCTAGTGGTTTGGTACAGGGGACAGTCCCAGATACGCAGTATTTT
CDR3 protein: CASGLVQGTVPDTQYF

J gene: TRBJ2-1
CDR3 length: 15
V gene: TRBV5-5
D gene: NA
clone size: NA
CDR3 DNA: TGTGCCAGCAGCTTTGGGCTAGGGTCCTACAATGAGCAGTTCTTC
CDR3 protein: CASSFGLGSYNEQFF

J gene: TRBJ1-2
CDR3 length: 14
V gene: TRBV19
D gene: TRBD1
clone size: NA
CDR3 DNA: TGTGCCAGTAGTCCCCTCCGGACAGGGAAAGGCTACACCTTC
CDR3 protein: CASSPLRTGKGYTF

J gene: TRBJ1-5
CDR3 length: 16
V gene: TRBV6-1
D gene: NA
clone size: NA
CDR3 DNA: TGTGCCAGCAGTGAAACGGGGCGTTATAGCAATCAGCCCCAGCATTTT
CDR3 protein: CASSETGRYSNQPQHF

J gene: TRBJ2-1
CDR3 length: 14
V gene: TRBV12-5
D gene: TRBD2
clone size: few
CDR3 DNA: TGTGCTAGTGGTTTGCTAGCGGGTTACAATGAGCAGTTCTTC
CDR3 protein: CASGLLAGYNEQFF

J gene: TRBJ2-1
CDR3 length: 16
V gene: TRBV7-7
D gene: TRBD2
clone size: NA
CDR3 DNA: TGTGCTAGCAGCGTACTCGGGACTAGCGGGACCCATGAGCAGTTCTTC
CDR3 protein: CASSVLGTSGTHEQFF

J gene: TRBJ2-3
CDR3 length: 17
V gene: TRBV28
D gene: TRBD2
clone size: once
CDR3 DNA: TGTGCCAGCAGTTCGACTAGCGGGAGATCTAGCACAGATACGCAGTATTTT
CDR3 protein: CASSSTSGRSSTDTQYF

J gene: TRBJ2-7
CDR3 length: 14
V gene: TRBV4-1
D gene: TRBD1
clone size: NA
CDR3 DNA: TGCGCCAGCAGCCTTCCGGGACAGGGCTACGAGCAGTACTTC
CDR3 protein: CASSLPGQGYEQYF

J gene: TRBJ2-5
CDR3 length: 14
V gene: TRBV2
D gene: TRBD2
clone size: NA
CDR3 DNA: TGTGCCAGCAGTCGGGAGGGAGGTGGAGAGACCCAGTACTTC
CDR3 protein: CASSREGGGETQYF

J gene: TRBJ1-4
CDR3 length: 14
V gene: TRBV6-6
D gene: TRBD1
clone size: NA
CDR3 DNA: TGTGCCAGCAGTTACCCGGACAGGGGTGAAAAACTGTTTTTT
CDR3 protein: CASSYPDRGEKLFF

J gene: TRBJ1-1
CDR3 length: 15
V gene: TRBV6-6
D gene: TRBD1
clone size: once
CDR3 DNA: TGTGCCAGCAGGACCCCGGGACAGGGGCTCACTGAAGCTTTCTTT
CDR3 protein: CASRTPGQGLTEAFF

J gene: TRBJ1-4
CDR3 length: 12
V gene: TRBV2
D gene: NA
clone size: NA
CDR3 DNA: TGTGCCAACCGGGACGGTAATGAAAAACTGTTTTTT
CDR3 protein: CANRDGNEKLFF

J gene: TRBJ1-2
CDR3 length: 12
V gene: TRBV5-5
D gene: NA
clone size: NA
CDR3 DNA: TGTGCCAGCAGCAGGACACTCTATGGCTACACCTTC
CDR3 protein: CASSRTLYGYTF

J gene: TRBJ1-2
CDR3 length: 13
V gene: TRBV3-1/TRBV3-2
D gene: NA
clone size: NA
CDR3 DNA: TGTGCCAGCAGCCAAGTAAATAACTATGGCTACACCTTC
CDR3 protein: CASSQVNNYGYTF

J gene: TRBJ2-3
CDR3 length: 15
V gene: TRBV7-2
D gene: TRBD2
clone size: NA
CDR3 DNA: TGTGCCAGCAGCTTAGGCCTAGCGGGCACAGATACGCAGTATTTT
CDR3 protein: CASSLGLAGTDTQYF

J gene: TRBJ2-5
CDR3 length: 18
V gene: TRBV4-1
D gene: TRBD2
clone size: NA
CDR3 DNA: TGCGCCAGCAGCCAAGACCCGGGACTAGCGGGAGGGCTGGAGACCCAGTACTTC
CDR3 protein: CASSQDPGLAGGLETQYF

J gene: TRBJ2-7
CDR3 length: 15
V gene: TRBV6-5
D gene: TRBD2
clone size: NA
CDR3 DNA: TGTGCCAGCAGTTACCCGGGACTAGCGGGATACGAGCAGTACTTC
CDR3 protein: CASSYPGLAGYEQYF

J gene: TRBJ1-1
CDR3 length: 16
V gene: TRBV6-1
D gene: TRBD1
clone size: NA
CDR3 DNA: TGTGCCAGCAGTGAAGACAGGGGGCACATGAACACTGAAGCTTTCTTT
CDR3 protein: CASSEDRGHMNTEAFF

J gene: TRBJ2-3
CDR3 length: 13
V gene: TRBV7-3
D gene: TRBD1
clone size: NA
CDR3 DNA: TGTGCCAGTTCCGGGACAGGCACAGATACGCAGTATTTT
CDR3 protein: CASSGTGTDTQYF

J gene: TRBJ2-7
CDR3 length: 13
V gene: TRBV6-6
D gene: NA
clone size: NA
CDR3 DNA: TGTGCCAGCAGTACCCAGCGGGCCTACGAGCAGTACTTC
CDR3 protein: CASSTQRAYEQYF

J gene: TRBJ2-2
CDR3 length: 16
V gene: TRBV5-8
D gene: TRBD2
clone size: NA
CDR3 DNA: TGTGCCAGCACCGGACTAGCGGGAGTTTATACCGGGGAGCTGTTTTTT
CDR3 protein: CASTGLAGVYTGELFF

J gene: TRBJ1-1
CDR3 length: 14
V gene: TRBV19
D gene: TRBD1
clone size: NA
CDR3 DNA: TGTGCCAGTAGTCCGGACAGGCTGAACACTGAAGCTTTCTTT
CDR3 protein: CASSPDRLNTEAFF

J gene: TRBJ1-5
CDR3 length: 14
V gene: TRBV6-1
D gene: NA
clone size: few
CDR3 DNA: TGTGCCAGCAGTGAGTCAGGGGAGGGTCAGCCCCAGCATTTT
CDR3 protein: CASSESGEGQPQHF

J gene: TRBJ1-4
CDR3 length: 14
V gene: TRBV6-5
D gene: TRBD1
clone size: once
CDR3 DNA: TGTGCCAGCAGCCGGGACAGGGGGTTGGAAAAACTGTTTTTT
CDR3 protein: CASSRDRGLEKLFF

J gene: TRBJ2-3
CDR3 length: 14
V gene: TRBV27
D gene: TRBD1
clone size: NA
CDR3 DNA: TGTGCCAGCAGTTTATCAGGGGGCGAGGATACGCAGTATTTT
CDR3 protein: CASSLSGGEDTQYF

J gene: TRBJ1-1
CDR3 length: 13
V gene: TRBV7-9
D gene: NA
clone size: NA
CDR3 DNA: TGTGCCAGCAGCTTAGGGGGCGGCACTGAAGCTTTCTTT
CDR3 protein: CASSLGGGTEAFF

J gene: TRBJ2-7
CDR3 length: 17
V gene: TRBV7-9
D gene: TRBD1
clone size: NA
CDR3 DNA: TGTGCCAGCAGTTCCGGGACAGGGGGCTATTTGGACTACGAGCAGTACTTC
CDR3 protein: CASSSGTGGYLDYEQYF

J gene: TRBJ1-2
CDR3 length: 11
V gene: TRBV2
D gene: NA
clone size: NA
CDR3 DNA: TGTGCCACCACAGACATCTATGGCTACACCTTC
CDR3 protein: CATTDIYGYTF

J gene: TRBJ2-7
CDR3 length: 12
V gene: TRBV6-5
D gene: TRBD1
clone size: NA
CDR3 DNA: TGTGCCAGCAGGCCTGCGACAGGGGCGCAGTACTTC
CDR3 protein: CASRPATGAQYF

J gene: TRBJ1-1
CDR3 length: 16
V gene: TRBV18
D gene: NA
clone size: NA
CDR3 DNA: TGTGCCAGCTCACCACCGGGACCACAACTGAACACTGAAGCTTTCTTT
CDR3 protein: CASSPPGPQLNTEAFF

J gene: TRBJ1-1
CDR3 length: 15
V gene: TRBV6-4
D gene: TRBD1
clone size: few
CDR3 DNA: TGTGCCAGCAGTGACTCGGGGACAGGGGGCACTGAAGCTTTCTTT
CDR3 protein: CASSDSGTGGTEAFF

J gene: TRBJ1-1
CDR3 length: 14
V gene: TRBV7-8
D gene: NA
clone size: NA
CDR3 DNA: TGTGCCAGCAGCTTAGTAGGGGGGGCCACTGAAGCTTTCTTT
CDR3 protein: CASSLVGGATEAFF

J gene: TRBJ1-2
CDR3 length: 16
V gene: TRBV14
D gene: NA
clone size: NA
CDR3 DNA: TGTGCCAGCAGCCAAGAATTAATGGGCCCGGGTGGTGGCTACACCTTC
CDR3 protein: CASSQELMGPGGGYTF

J gene: TRBJ1-5
CDR3 length: 11
V gene: TRBV18
D gene: NA
clone size: NA
CDR3 DNA: TGTGCCAGCTCGCGTGGGGGGCCCCAGCATTTT
CDR3 protein: CASSRGGPQHF

J gene: TRBJ1-6
CDR3 length: 16
V gene: TRBV6-5
D gene: TRBD1
clone size: NA
CDR3 DNA: TGTGCCAGCAGTTGGGACAGGGGGCCCTATAATTCACCCCTCCACTTT
CDR3 protein: CASSWDRGPYNSPLHF

J gene: TRBJ2-3
CDR3 length: 16
V gene: TRBV7-3
D gene: TRBD2
clone size: NA
CDR3 DNA: TGTGCCAGCAGCTTACTAGCGGGGGGCGGCACAGATACGCAGTATTTT
CDR3 protein: CASSLLAGGGTDTQYF

J gene: TRBJ1-5
CDR3 length: 12
V gene: TRBV9
D gene: NA
clone size: NA
CDR3 DNA: TGTGCCAGCAGCCCAGGGGATCAGCCCCAGCATTTT
CDR3 protein: CASSPGDQPQHF

J gene: TRBJ1-1
CDR3 length: 12
V gene: TRBV28
D gene: NA
clone size: NA
CDR3 DNA: TGTGCCAGCACCAATCAACGGACTGAAGCTTTCTTT
CDR3 protein: CASTNQRTEAFF

J gene: TRBJ1-2
CDR3 length: 12
V gene: TRBV4-2
D gene: NA
clone size: NA
CDR3 DNA: TGTGCCAGCAGCCAAGATCGGGGTGGCTACACCTTC
CDR3 protein: CASSQDRGGYTF

J gene: TRBJ2-2
CDR3 length: 15
V gene: TRBV28
D gene: TRBD1
clone size: NA
CDR3 DNA: TGTGCCAGCAGTGGGGGACAGGGGGTAACCGGGGAGCTGTTTTTT
CDR3 protein: CASSGGQGVTGELFF

J gene: TRBJ2-5
CDR3 length: 14
V gene: TRBV30
D gene: TRBD2
clone size: NA
CDR3 DNA: TGTGCCTGGACCTTACTAGCGGGAGGAGAGACCCAGTACTTC
CDR3 protein: CAWTLLAGGETQYF

J gene: TRBJ2-1
CDR3 length: 15
V gene: TRBV7-3
D gene: TRBD2
clone size: once
CDR3 DNA: TGTGCCAGCAGCTTAACTAGCGGGGAACTCAATGAGCAGTTCTTC
CDR3 protein: CASSLTSGELNEQFF

J gene: TRBJ1-5
CDR3 length: 12
V gene: TRBV24-1
D gene: NA
clone size: NA
CDR3 DNA: TGTGCCACCAGTGATCTCAATCAGCCCCAGCATTTT
CDR3 protein: CATSDLNQPQHF

J gene: TRBJ1-4
CDR3 length: 13
V gene: TRBV9
D gene: TRBD1
clone size: NA
CDR3 DNA: TGTGCCAGCAGCCAGGGGGCGGGTGAAAAACTGTTTTTT
CDR3 protein: CASSQGAGEKLFF

J gene: TRBJ2-3
CDR3 length: 16
V gene: TRBV4-3
D gene: NA
clone size: NA
CDR3 DNA: TGCGCCAGCAGCCAAGACCCCATCACTAGCACAGATACGCAGTATTTT
CDR3 protein: CASSQDPITSTDTQYF

J gene: TRBJ1-5
CDR3 length: 15
V gene: TRBV3-1/TRBV3-2
D gene: TRBD1
clone size: NA
CDR3 DNA: TGTGCCAGCAGCCAAGATTCAGGGGGTCGTCAGCCCCAGCATTTT
CDR3 protein: CASSQDSGGRQPQHF

J gene: TRBJ1-1
CDR3 length: 13
V gene: TRBV5-8
D gene: NA
clone size: NA
CDR3 DNA: TGTGCCAGCAGCTCCACAGGGATCACTGAAGCTTTCTTT
CDR3 protein: CASSSTGITEAFF

J gene: TRBJ2-5
CDR3 length: 13
V gene: TRBV24-1
D gene: TRBD1
clone size: NA
CDR3 DNA: TGTGCCACCAGTGGGACAGGCCAAGAGACCCAGTACTTC
CDR3 protein: CATSGTGQETQYF

J gene: TRBJ1-2
CDR3 length: 14
V gene: TRBV7-9
D gene: NA
clone size: NA
CDR3 DNA: TGTGCCAGCAGCTCCTATCTGGGGGACTATGGCTACACCTTC
CDR3 protein: CASSSYLGDYGYTF

J gene: TRBJ1-5
CDR3 length: 13
V gene: TRBV18
D gene: NA
clone size: NA
CDR3 DNA: TGTGCCAGCTCACCAGGGGGCAATCAGCCCCAGCATTTT
CDR3 protein: CASSPGGNQPQHF

J gene: TRBJ1-5
CDR3 length: 15
V gene: TRBV27
D gene: TRBD1
clone size: NA
CDR3 DNA: TGTGCCAGCAGTCCGGGGACAGATAGCAATCAGCCCCAGCATTTT
CDR3 protein: CASSPGTDSNQPQHF

J gene: TRBJ1-2
CDR3 length: 15
V gene: TRBV6-1
D gene: NA
clone size: NA
CDR3 DNA: TGTGCCAGCAGTGAAGGGCAGGGGATCGCCTATGGCTACACCTTC
CDR3 protein: CASSEGQGIAYGYTF

J gene: TRBJ2-7
CDR3 length: 17
V gene: TRBV11-3
D gene: TRBD1
clone size: NA
CDR3 DNA: TGTGCCAGCAGCTCCCCCCAGGACAGGGGTTTTTCCTACGAGCAGTACTTC
CDR3 protein: CASSSPQDRGFSYEQYF

J gene: TRBJ2-3
CDR3 length: 15
V gene: TRBV5-1
D gene: TRBD2
clone size: NA
CDR3 DNA: TGCGCCAGCAGCTGGCTAGCGGGAGGCACAGATACGCAGTATTTT
CDR3 protein: CASSWLAGGTDTQYF

J gene: TRBJ2-3
CDR3 length: 19
V gene: TRBV29-1
D gene: TRBD2
clone size: NA
CDR3 DNA: TGCAGCGTTGAATGGGGTATTTTTAGCGGGAGAATTGGGTCAGATACGCAGTATTTT
CDR3 protein: CSVEWGIFSGRIGSDTQYF

J gene: TRBJ1-6
CDR3 length: 15
V gene: TRBV27
D gene: NA
clone size: NA
CDR3 DNA: TGTGCCAGCAGTCCTACAGGTCCCTATAATTCACCCCTCCACTTT
CDR3 protein: CASSPTGPYNSPLHF

J gene: TRBJ1-4
CDR3 length: 15
V gene: TRBV19
D gene: TRBD1
clone size: NA
CDR3 DNA: TGTGCCAGTAGTTCCGCGACAGGGGGAAGTGAAAAACTGTTTTTT
CDR3 protein: CASSSATGGSEKLFF

J gene: TRBJ1-1
CDR3 length: 13
V gene: TRBV12-3/TRBV12-4
D gene: TRBD1
clone size: NA
CDR3 DNA: TGTGCCAGCAGTAGGGACAGGGTCACTGAAGCTTTCTTT
CDR3 protein: CASSRDRVTEAFF

J gene: TRBJ2-7
CDR3 length: 16
V gene: TRBV24-1
D gene: TRBD1
clone size: NA
CDR3 DNA: TGTGCCACCAGTGAAAAAGACAGGGGGCGCTCCTACGAGCAGTACTTC
CDR3 protein: CATSEKDRGRSYEQYF